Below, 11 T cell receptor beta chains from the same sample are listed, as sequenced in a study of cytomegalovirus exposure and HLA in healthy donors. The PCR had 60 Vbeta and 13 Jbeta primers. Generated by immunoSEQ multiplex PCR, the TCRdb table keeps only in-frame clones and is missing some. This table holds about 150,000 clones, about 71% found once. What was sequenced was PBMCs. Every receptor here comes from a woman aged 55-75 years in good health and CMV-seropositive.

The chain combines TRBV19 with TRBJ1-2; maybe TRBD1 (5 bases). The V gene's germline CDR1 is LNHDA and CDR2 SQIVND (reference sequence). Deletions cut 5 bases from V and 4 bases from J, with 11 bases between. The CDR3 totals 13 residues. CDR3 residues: CASSLQGLYGYTF. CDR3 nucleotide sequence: TGTGCCAGTAGTCTCCAGGGACTCTATGGCTACACCTTC.

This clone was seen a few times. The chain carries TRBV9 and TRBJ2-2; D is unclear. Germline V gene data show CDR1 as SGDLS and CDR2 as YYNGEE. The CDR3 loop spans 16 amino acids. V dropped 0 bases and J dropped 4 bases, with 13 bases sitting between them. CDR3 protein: CASSVERRRFTGELFF. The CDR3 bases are TGTGCCAGCAGCGTAGAGCGTCGTCGATTCACCGGGGAGCTGTTTTTT.

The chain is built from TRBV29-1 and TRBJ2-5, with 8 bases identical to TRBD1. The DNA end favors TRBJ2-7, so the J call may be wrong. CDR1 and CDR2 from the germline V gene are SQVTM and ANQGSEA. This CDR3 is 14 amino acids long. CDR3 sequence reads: CSVGQGLTSYEQYF. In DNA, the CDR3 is TGCAGCGTTGGACAGGGGCTTACCTCCTACGAGCAGTACTTC.

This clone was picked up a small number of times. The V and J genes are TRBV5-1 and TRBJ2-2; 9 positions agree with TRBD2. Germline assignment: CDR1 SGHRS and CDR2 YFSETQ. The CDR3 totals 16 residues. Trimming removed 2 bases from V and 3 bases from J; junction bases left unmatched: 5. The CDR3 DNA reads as TGCGCCAGCAGCTTCGGCGGGAGGGCCTACACCGGGGAGCTGTTTTTT. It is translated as CASSFGGRAYTGELFF.

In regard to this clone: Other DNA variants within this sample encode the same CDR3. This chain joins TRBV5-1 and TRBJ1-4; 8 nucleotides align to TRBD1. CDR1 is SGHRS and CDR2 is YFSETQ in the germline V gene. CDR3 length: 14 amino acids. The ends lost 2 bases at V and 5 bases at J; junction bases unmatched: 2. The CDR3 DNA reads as TGCGCCAGCAGCTTCGGGACAGGAAATGAAAAACTGTTTTTT. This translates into CASSFGTGNEKLFF.

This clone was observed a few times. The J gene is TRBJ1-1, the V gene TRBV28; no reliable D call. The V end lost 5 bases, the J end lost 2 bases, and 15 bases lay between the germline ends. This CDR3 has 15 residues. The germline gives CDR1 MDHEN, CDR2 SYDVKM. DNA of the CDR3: TGTGCCAGCAGTCCTCCCGGGTTGTCTAACACTGAAGCTTTCTTT. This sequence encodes CASSPPGLSNTEAFF.

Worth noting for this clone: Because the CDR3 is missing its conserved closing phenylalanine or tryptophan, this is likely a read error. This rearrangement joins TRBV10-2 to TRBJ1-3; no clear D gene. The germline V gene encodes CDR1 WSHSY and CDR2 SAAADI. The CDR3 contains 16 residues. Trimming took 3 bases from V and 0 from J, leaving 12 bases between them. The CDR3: CASSDGGSDSGNTIYV. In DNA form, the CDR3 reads TGCGCCAGCAGTGATGGCGGATCTGACTCTGGAAACACCATATATGTT.

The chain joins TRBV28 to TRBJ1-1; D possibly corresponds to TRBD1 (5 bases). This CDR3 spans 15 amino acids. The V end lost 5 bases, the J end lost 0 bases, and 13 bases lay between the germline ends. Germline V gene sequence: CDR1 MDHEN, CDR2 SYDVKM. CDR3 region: CASSPGGYMNTEAFF. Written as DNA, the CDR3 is TGTGCCAGCAGTCCCGGGGGATACATGAACACTGAAGCTTTCTTT.

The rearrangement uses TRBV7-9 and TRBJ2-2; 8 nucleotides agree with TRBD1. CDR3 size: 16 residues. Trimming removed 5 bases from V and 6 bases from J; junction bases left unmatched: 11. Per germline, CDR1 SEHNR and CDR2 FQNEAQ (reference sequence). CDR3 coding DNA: TGTGCCAGCAGCCCCGGACAGGGACGTGGGGCCGGGGAGCTGTTTTTT. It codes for CASSPGQGRGAGELFF.

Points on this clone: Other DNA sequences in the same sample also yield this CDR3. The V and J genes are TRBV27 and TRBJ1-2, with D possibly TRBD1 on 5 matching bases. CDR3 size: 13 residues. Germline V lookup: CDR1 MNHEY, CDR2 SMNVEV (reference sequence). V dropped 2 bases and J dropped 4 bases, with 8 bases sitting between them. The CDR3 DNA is TGTGCCAGCAGTTTACGGGGGGGCTATGGCTACACCTTC. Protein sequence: CASSLRGGYGYTF.

The CDR3 coding sequence is TGCGCCAGCAGCTTGAGGGGTGTAGAGCAGTACTTC. Its translation is CASSLRGVEQYF. J is TRBJ2-7 and V is TRBV5-1, with D possibly TRBD1 on 5 matching bases. CDR1 and CDR2 from the germline V gene are SGHRS and YFSETQ. The CDR3 is 12 amino acids. V lost 1 base and J lost 7, with 9 bases in between. The variable domain in full, with the rest retrieved from reference TRBV5-1 and TRBJ2-7, is KAGVTQTPRYLIKTRGQQVTLSCSPISGHRSVSWYQQTPGQGLQFLFEYFSETQRNKGNFPGRFSGRQFSNSRSEMNVSTLELGDSALYLCASSLRGVEQYFGPGTRLTVT.